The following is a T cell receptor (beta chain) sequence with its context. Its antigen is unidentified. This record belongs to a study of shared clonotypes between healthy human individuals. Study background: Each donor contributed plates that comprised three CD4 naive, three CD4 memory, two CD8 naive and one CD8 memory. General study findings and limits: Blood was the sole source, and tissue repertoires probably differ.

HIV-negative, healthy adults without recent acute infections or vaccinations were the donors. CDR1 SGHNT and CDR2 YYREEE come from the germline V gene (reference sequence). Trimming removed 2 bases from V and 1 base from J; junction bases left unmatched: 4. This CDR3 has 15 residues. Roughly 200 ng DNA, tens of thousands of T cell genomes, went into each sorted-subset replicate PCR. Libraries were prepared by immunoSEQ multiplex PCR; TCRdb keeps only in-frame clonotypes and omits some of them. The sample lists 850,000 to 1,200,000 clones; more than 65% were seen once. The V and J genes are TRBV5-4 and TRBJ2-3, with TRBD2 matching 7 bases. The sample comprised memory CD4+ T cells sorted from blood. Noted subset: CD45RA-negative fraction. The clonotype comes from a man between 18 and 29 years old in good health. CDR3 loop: CASSLGGSGTDTQYF. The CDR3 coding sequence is TGTGCCAGCAGCTTAGGCGGGAGCGGCACAGATACGCAGTATTTT.